The source of this T cell receptor (beta chain) is a study of cytomegalovirus exposure and HLA in healthy donors (dated by TCRdb to 2016 to 2017). Looking at the study overall: According to a later analysis, the 100 to 150 validation repertoires were produced on the same platform as the 680 or so repertoires of the first cohort. The study combined high-throughput TCR immunosequencing, statistical association of individual TCRs with disease status, and machine learning to predict cytomegalovirus infection status. In addition to the first cohort of approximately 670 subjects, a separate validation cohort of around 110 different subjects was used. The study was designed to test whether signatures of past pathogen exposure could be identified by cataloging public T cell receptors.

The donors belonged to the validation cohort of over a hundred subjects, which was separate from the approximately 700-subject first cohort. Findings and caveats that apply to the study as a whole: Most TCR sequences were observed very rarely across donors, whereas some public TCRs were present in many individuals. In the study, 150 to 200 TCR beta chains were listed as associated with cytomegalovirus. According to the authors, the approach could potentially be generalized to other disease states and immunological phenotypes. The classifier was reported to diagnose cytomegalovirus status with high specificity and sensitivity in both the original and validation cohorts. All 120 or so repertoires were used to score co-occurrence in the validation cohort in a later analysis, because that analysis had no HLA typing for the cohort. A few of the identified cytomegalovirus-associated TCR beta chains were confirmed in vitro to be specific for cytomegalovirus antigens. In a later analysis, TCRs clustered in the first cohort were found to also tend to co-occur in the 110 or so validation repertoires, with roughly 93% of cluster scores above 0.

Preparation of the library involved the immunoSEQ multiplex PCR assay. On the authors' methods: To diagnose cytomegalovirus status from the catalog of TCR beta chain sequences, a statistical classification framework was built. TCRdb carries this immuneACCESS record with in-frame sequences only. Its versions omit some clonotypes, under half of them owing to an unresolved V gene in the studies checked, with the rest unexplained. The V and J calls and clone size were taken over from that table, and D and trimming were inferred from the DNA. A total of under 400,000 clones appear in this sample, 88% of them only once. The ten most abundant clones make up roughly 0.96% of the sample. On this clone itself: The target of this receptor is not known. No base quality information exists; no much larger clone differs at one position.

V is pruned by 5 bases and J by 1 base, leaving 13 bases of the junction without a gene match. The CDR3 goes from the cysteine to the phenylalanine over 17 residues. Here the CDR3 DNA is all that survives: 51 bases in frame from base 1. CDR1 and CDR2, looked up from the germline V gene (reference sequence), are MNHEY and SMNVEV. The receptor's source is a man aged 30 to 45 in good health and CMV-seronegative. Material: PBMCs. The chain links TRBV27 with TRBJ1-1; 7 bases in between match TRBD1. The CDR3 region: CASSHIETGLRNTEAFF. The DNA sequence is given as TGTGCCAGCAGTCATATTGAGACAGGGTTAAGGAACACTGAAGCTTTCTTT.